The present TCR beta chain was sequenced within a study of T cells after yellow fever vaccination. Whole-study context: The fractions with low cell numbers were processed using SMART-Seq v4 Ultra Low Input. Study-wide findings and caveats: Repertoires obtained by FACS sorting could include abundant clonotypes that entered as contaminants from the bulk population. Clones from primary vaccination mostly reappeared after the booster (roughly 95% CD4, less than 90% CD8).

After removal of 1 base from V and 8 bases from J, the junction contained 18 bases not matched to a gene. The CDR3 is made up of 18 amino acids. In germline, CDR1 is DFQATT, CDR2 SNEGSKA (reference sequence). As for this clonotype: Antigen specificity is unknown.

TCRdb fed the 5' RACE reads into MiXCR, producing one record per CDR3 protein. The sample has 550,000 to 750,000 distinct CDR3 sequences, roughly 12% seen once; the top ten hold roughly 13%. J is TRBJ2-1 and V is TRBV20-1; 9 nucleotides align to TRBD2. The sequence derives from a man aged 30-40 years who received the YFV17D yellow fever vaccine. Sequencing was performed on PBMCs, taken on the day of the yellow fever booster vaccination. CDR3 sequence (DNA): TGCAGTGCTAGAGCAACCTATCGAAAAGCGGGAGGAACGGATGAGCAGTTCTTC. Translation: CSARATYRKAGGTDEQFF.